This TCR beta chain came from a study of post-analysis software for immune sequencing data. Germline-derived CDR1 and CDR2 are SSHAT and FNYEAQ (reference sequence). This CDR3 spans 13 amino acids. Study-level results: About 5 TRBV segments occurring more often in patients than controls included TRBV5-6, TRBV5-1 and TRBV20-1.

The TCR beta cDNA libraries contained unique molecular identifiers. TCRdb independently ran MiXCR on the PCR reads; one entry per CDR3 protein. The sample lists about 820,000 distinct CDR3 sequences, approximately 53% seen once, with roughly 4.4% in the top ten. About this clonotype: What it binds is not known. A junction end diverges from the germline sequence, so it may reflect a read error.

The origin of this receptor is a girl aged 5 to 17 with multiple sclerosis. Material: blood. The chain uses TRBV7-7 and TRBJ2-1, with a weak D call TRBD1 (6 bases). For the CDR3, the DNA is TGTGCTAGCAGTAACAGGGACTACAATGAGCAGTTCTTC. Amino acid sequence: CASSNRDYNEQFF.